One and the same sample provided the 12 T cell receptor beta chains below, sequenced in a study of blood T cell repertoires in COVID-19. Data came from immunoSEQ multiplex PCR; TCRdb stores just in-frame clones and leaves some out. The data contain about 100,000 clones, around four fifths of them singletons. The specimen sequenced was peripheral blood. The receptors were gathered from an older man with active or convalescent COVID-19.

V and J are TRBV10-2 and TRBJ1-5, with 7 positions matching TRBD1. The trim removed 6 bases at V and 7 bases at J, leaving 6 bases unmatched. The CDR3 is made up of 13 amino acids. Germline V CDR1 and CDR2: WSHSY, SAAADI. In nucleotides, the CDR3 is TGCGCCAGCAGAGCGACAGGGAGACAGCCCCAGCATTTT. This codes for CASRATGRQPQHF.

The DNA of the CDR3 is TGTGCCAGTAGTATAGATCTGTACAACGGGGAGAACACTGAAGCTTTCTTT. Translated: CASSIDLYNGENTEAFF. The chain links TRBV19 to TRBJ1-1; D not resolved. The CDR3 has 17 amino acids. Germline values: CDR1 LNHDA, CDR2 SQIVND (reference sequence). Trimming shortened V by 0 bases and J by 1 base, and 15 bases separated the two germline ends.

This CDR3 reads CSGQRYRPTEAFF. In nucleotides, the CDR3 is TGCAGCGGCCAGAGGTATCGGCCCACTGAAGCTTTCTTT. The chain employs TRBV29-1 and TRBJ1-1; D remains ambiguous. V shed 7 bases and J shed 4 bases, with 16 bases lying between them. CDR1 SQVTM and CDR2 ANQGSEA come from the germline V gene. This CDR3 is built from 13 residues.

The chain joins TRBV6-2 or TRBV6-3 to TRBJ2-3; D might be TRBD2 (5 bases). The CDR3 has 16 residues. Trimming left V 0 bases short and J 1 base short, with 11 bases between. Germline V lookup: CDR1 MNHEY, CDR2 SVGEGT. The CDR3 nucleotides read TGTGCCAGCAGTTACTCTACCGGGGTGGGCACAGATACGCAGTATTTT. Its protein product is CASSYSTGVGTDTQYF.

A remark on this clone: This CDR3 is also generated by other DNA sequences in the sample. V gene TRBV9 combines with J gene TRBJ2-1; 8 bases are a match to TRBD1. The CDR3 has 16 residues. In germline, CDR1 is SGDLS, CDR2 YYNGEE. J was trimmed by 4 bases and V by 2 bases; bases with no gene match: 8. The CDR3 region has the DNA TGTGCCAGCAGCGTGGGGTCCAGGGGGCAGTACAATGAGCAGTTCTTC. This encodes CASSVGSRGQYNEQFF.

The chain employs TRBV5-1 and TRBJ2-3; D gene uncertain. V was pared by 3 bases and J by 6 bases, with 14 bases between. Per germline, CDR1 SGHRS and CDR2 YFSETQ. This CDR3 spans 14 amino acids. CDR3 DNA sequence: TGCGCCAGCAGCTATGAGACTGTAATCGATACGCAGTATTTT. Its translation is CASSYETVIDTQYF.

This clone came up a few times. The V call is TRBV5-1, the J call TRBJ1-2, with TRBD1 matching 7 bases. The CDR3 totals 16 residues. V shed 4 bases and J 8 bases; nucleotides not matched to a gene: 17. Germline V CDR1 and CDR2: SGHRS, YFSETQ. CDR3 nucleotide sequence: TGCGCCAGCAGCCCTGGGTTTGAGGGGGCGGCTAGAGGCTACACCTTC. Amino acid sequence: CASSPGFEGAARGYTF.

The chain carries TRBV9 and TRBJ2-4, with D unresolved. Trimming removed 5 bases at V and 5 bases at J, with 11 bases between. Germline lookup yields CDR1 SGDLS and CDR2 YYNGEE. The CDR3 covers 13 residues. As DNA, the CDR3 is TGTGCCAGCAGGGCACCGGGTGAAAACATTCAGTACTTC. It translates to CASRAPGENIQYF.

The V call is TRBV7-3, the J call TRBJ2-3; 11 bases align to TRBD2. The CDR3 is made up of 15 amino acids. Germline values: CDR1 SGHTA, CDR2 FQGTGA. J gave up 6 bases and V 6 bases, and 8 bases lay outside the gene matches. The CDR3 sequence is CASSVAGGQVDTQYF. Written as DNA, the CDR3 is TGTGCCAGCAGTGTAGCGGGGGGGCAAGTGGATACGCAGTATTTT.

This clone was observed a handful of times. CDR3 in DNA: TGTGCCAGCTTTTACAGGAACACTGAAGCTTTCTTT. Its translation is CASFYRNTEAFF. This sequence joins TRBV6-4 and TRBJ1-1; D remains ambiguous. Germline values: CDR1 MRHNA, CDR2 SNTAGT. Trimming left V 8 bases short and J 1 base short, with 8 bases between. CDR3 size: 12 residues.

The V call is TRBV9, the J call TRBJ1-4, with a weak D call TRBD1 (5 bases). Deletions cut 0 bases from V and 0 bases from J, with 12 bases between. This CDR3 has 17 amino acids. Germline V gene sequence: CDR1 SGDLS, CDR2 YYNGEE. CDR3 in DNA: TGTGCCAGCAGCGTAGATGGGGCTTTCCCAACTAATGAAAAACTGTTTTTT. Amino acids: CASSVDGAFPTNEKLFF.

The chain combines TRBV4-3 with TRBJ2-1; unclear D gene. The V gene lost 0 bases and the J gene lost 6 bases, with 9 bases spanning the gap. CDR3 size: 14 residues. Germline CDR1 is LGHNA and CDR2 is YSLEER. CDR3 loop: CASSQDTSPNEQFF. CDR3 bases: TGCGCCAGCAGCCAAGATACCAGTCCCAATGAGCAGTTCTTC.